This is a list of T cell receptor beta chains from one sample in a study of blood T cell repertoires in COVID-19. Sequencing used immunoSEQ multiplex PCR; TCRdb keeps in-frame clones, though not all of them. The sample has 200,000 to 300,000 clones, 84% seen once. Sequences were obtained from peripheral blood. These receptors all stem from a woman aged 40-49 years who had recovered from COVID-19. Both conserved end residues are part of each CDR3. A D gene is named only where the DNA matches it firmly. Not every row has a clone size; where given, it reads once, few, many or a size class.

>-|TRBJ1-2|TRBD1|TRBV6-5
TGTGCCAGCAGTTCGGGACAGGGGTGGTTCAACTATGGCTACACCTTC
CASSSGQGWFNYGYTF
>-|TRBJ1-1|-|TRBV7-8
TGTGCCAGCAGCCGAACAGGGAACACTGAAGCTTTCTTT
CASSRTGNTEAFF
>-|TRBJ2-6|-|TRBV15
TGTGCCACCAGCAGGCTCAGCTCTGGGGCCAACGTCCTGACTTTC
CATSRLSSGANVLTF
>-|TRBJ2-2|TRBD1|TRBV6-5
TGTGCCAGCCACATCACAGGGGGGTCTGCCGGGGAGCTGTTTTTT
CASHITGGSAGELFF
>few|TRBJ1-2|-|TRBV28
TGTGCCAGCAGTTTAGGGGGGACCAACTATGGCTACACCTTC
CASSLGGTNYGYTF
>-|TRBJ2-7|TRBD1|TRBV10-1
TGCGCCAGCAGCCTGGACAGGGAATACGAGCAGTACTTC
CASSLDREYEQYF
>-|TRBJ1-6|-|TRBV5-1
TGCGCCAGCAGCTTTACGGCAGGCGCTAATTCACCCCTCCACTTT
CASSFTAGANSPLHF
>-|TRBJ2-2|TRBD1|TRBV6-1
TGTGCCAGCGTCCCAGGGGGTCATAACACCGGGGAGCTGTTTTTT
CASVPGGHNTGELFF
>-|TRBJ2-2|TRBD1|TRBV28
TGTGCCAGCAGTCGGGTCCGGGACAGGGTCTCCGGGGAGCTGTTTTTT
CASSRVRDRVSGELFF
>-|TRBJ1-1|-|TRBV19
TGTGCCAGTAGTAGTTCGACCAGCAGGGGCAACACTGAAGCTTTCTTT
CASSSSTSRGNTEAFF
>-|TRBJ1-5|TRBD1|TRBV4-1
TGCGCCAGCAGCCAAGAGGGTGAACAGGGGTTTCCTCAGCCCCAGCATTTT
CASSQEGEQGFPQPQHF
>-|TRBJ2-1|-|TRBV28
TGTGCCAGCAGTTTGGGCCTCGGGGAGGCGTTCTTC
CASSLGLGEAFF
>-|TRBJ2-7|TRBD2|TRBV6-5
TGTGCCAGCAGACTAGCGGGTGGACCCTACGAGCAGTACTTC
CASRLAGGPYEQYF
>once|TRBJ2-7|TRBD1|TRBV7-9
TGTGCCAGCAGACCTGGGACAGGGGCAGCCTACGAGCAGTACTTC
CASRPGTGAAYEQYF
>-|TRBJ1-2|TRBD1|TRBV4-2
TGTGCCAGCAGCCACCCGGGACAGGGACATGGCTACACCTTC
CASSHPGQGHGYTF
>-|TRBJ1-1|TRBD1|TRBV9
TGTGCCAGCAGCGTCACAGGGGCGAGGAACACTGAAGCTTTCTTT
CASSVTGARNTEAFF
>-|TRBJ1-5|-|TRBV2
TGTGCCAGCAGTCGGGACAACTATATCCAGCCCCAGCATTTT
CASSRDNYIQPQHF